This entry is about one T cell receptor (beta chain). The data were taken from a study of blood T cell repertoires in COVID-19. Study-wide context: The origin of the acute and convalescent COVID-19 samples was the United States, Italy and Spain. T cells, B-cell-depleted T cells, or PBMCs provided the cDNA or gDNA that served as material.

Original processing methods: Counts of nucleated cells, estimated from reference gene primer amplification, were obtained. The repertoire was sequenced with immunoSEQ multiplex PCR; TCRdb's copy has only in-frame clones and lacks some. That table gives V, J and clone size, and the DNA gave D and trimming. The sample has tens of thousands of clones, about 87% seen once. With 4 bases clipped from V and 3 bases from J, the junction kept 2 bases outside the gene matches. The germline V gene encodes CDR1 SGHNT and CDR2 YYREEE (reference sequence). The CDR3 consists of 14 residues. The sequence derives from a human donor in a cohort sampled during active COVID-19. Specimen: peripheral blood. The chain uses TRBV5-4 and TRBJ2-4, with TRBD1 matching over 9 bases. CDR3 sequence: CASSPDRGKNIQYF. The CDR3 DNA is TGTGCCAGCAGCCCGGACAGGGGCAAAAACATTCAGTACTTC.